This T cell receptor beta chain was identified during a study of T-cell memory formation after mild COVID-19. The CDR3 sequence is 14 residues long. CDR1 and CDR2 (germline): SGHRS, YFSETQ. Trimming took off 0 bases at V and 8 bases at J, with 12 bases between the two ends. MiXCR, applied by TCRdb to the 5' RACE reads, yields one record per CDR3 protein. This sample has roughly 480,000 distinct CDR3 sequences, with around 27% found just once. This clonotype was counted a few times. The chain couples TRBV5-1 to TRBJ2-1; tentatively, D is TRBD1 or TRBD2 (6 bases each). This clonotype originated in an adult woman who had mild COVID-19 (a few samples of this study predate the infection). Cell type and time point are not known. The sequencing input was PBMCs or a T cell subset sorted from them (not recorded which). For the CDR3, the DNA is TGCGCCAGCAGCTTGGCTTGGGGGGCAGATGAGCAGTTCTTC. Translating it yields CASSLAWGADEQFF.